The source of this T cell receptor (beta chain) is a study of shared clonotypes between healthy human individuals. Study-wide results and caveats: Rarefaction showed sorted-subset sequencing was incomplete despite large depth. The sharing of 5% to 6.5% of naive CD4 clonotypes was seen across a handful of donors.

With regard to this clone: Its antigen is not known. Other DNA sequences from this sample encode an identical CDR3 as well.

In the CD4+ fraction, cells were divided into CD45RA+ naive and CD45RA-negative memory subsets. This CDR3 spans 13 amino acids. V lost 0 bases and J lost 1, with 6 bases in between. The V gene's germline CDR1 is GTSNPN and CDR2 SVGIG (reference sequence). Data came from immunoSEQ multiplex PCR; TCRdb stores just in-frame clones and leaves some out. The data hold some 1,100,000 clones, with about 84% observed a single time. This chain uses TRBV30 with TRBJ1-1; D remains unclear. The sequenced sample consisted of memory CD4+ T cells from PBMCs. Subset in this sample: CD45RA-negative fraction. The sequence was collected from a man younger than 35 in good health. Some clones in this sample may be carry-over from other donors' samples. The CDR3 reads CAWSVRRNTEAFF. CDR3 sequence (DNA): TGTGCCTGGAGTGTACGAAGGAACACTGAAGCTTTCTTT. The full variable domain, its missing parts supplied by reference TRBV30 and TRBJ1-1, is SQTIHQWPATLVQPVGSPLSLECTVEGTSNPNLYWYRQAAGRGLQLLFYSVGIGQISSEVPQNLSASRPQDRQFILSSKKLLLSDSGFYLCAWSVRRNTEAFFGQGTRLTVV.